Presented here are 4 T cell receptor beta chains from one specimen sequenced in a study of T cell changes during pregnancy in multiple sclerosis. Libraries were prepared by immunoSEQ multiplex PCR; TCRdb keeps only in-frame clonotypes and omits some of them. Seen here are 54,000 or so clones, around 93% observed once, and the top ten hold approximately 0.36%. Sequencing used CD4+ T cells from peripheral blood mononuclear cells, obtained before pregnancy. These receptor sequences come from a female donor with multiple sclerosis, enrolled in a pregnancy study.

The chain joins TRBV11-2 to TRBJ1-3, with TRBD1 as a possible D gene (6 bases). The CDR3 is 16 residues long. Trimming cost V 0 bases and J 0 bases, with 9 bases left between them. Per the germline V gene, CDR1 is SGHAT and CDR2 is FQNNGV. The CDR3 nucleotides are TGTGCCAGCAGCTTAGAGGGACAAATCTCTGGAAACACCATATATTTT. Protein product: CASSLEGQISGNTIYF.

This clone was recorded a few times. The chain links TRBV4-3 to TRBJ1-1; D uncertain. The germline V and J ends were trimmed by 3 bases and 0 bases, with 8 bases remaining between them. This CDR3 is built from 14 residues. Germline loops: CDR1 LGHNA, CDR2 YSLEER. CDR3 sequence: CASSHDTVNTEAFF. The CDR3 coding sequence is TGCGCCAGCAGCCATGATACAGTGAACACTGAAGCTTTCTTT.

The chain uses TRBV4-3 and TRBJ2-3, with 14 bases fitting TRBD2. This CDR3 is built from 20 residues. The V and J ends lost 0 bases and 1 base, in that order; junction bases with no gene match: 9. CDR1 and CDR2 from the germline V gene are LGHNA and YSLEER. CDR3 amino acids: CASSQDPGTSGRVGTDTQYF. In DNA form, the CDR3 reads TGCGCCAGCAGCCAAGACCCCGGGACTAGCGGGAGAGTTGGCACAGATACGCAGTATTTT.

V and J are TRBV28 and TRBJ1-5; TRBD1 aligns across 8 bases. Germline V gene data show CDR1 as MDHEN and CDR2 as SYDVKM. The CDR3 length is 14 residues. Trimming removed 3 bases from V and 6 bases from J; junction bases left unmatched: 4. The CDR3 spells CASSFRGQGQPQHF. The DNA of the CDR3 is TGTGCCAGCAGTTTCAGGGGGCAGGGTCAGCCCCAGCATTTT.